A single sample gave rise to the 22 T cell receptor beta chains below, sequenced in a study of T-cell memory formation after mild COVID-19. TCRdb processed the 5' RACE reads anew with MiXCR; each CDR3 protein has one entry. The table includes 300,000 or so distinct CDR3 sequences, 15% to 20% detected once. Sequencing input: PBMCs or a T cell subset sorted from them (not recorded which). All receptors derive from a man younger than 35 who had mild COVID-19 (a few samples of this study predate the infection). Cell type and time point are not known.

Many counts were recorded for this clonotype. J is TRBJ2-7 and V is TRBV4-2, with TRBD1 matching 8 bases. Per germline, CDR1 LGHNA and CDR2 YNFKEQ. The length of the CDR3 is 15 residues. V was clipped by 4 bases and J by 5 bases; unmatched bases: 10. As DNA, the CDR3 is TGTGCCAGCAGCCCCTCGCCCGGACAGGGAGACGAGCAGTACTTC. Its translation is CASSPSPGQGDEQYF.

Many counts were recorded for this clonotype. The rearrangement joins TRBV27 to TRBJ2-5; D is unclear. Germline CDR1 is MNHEY and CDR2 is SMNVEV (reference sequence). The CDR3 extends over 10 amino acids. The V and J ends lost 10 bases and 4 bases respectively, with 7 bases between them. The CDR3 spells CATLVETQYF. The DNA of the CDR3 is TGTGCCACCCTCGTAGAGACCCAGTACTTC.

This clonotype was picked up many times. CDR3 in DNA: TGCGCCAGCAGCTCGACAGGCCTGGGGCCAGATACGCAGTATTTT. It yields the protein CASSSTGLGPDTQYF. V is TRBV5-1 and J is TRBJ2-3; D possibly corresponds to TRBD1 (6 bases). In germline, CDR1 is SGHRS, CDR2 YFSETQ. Trimming removed 3 bases at V and 4 bases at J, with 15 bases between. The CDR3 consists of 15 residues.

This clonotype has a handful of counts. The CDR3 sequence: CASSLDGRVYDEQYV. The CDR3 DNA follows: TGTGCCAGCAGCTTAGACGGCAGGGTCTACGACGAGCAGTACGTC. The chain recombines TRBV7-9 with TRBJ2-7; weak D call: TRBD1 (5 bases). CDR3 length: 15 residues. Germline-derived CDR1 and CDR2 are SEHNR and FQNEAQ (reference sequence). V lost 1 base, J lost 5 bases, and 15 bases lay in between.

The rearrangement uses TRBV20-1 and TRBJ2-3; 8 bases line up with TRBD1. The germline gives CDR1 DFQATT, CDR2 SNEGSKA (reference sequence). Trimming cost V 7 bases and J 3 bases; bases outside gene matches: 9. This CDR3 contains 14 residues. The CDR3 DNA reads TGCAGTGTCACCCGGGACAGGACGACAGATACGCAGTATTTT. Translating it yields CSVTRDRTTDTQYF.

J is TRBJ2-6 and V is TRBV5-1, with D possibly matching TRBD1 (5 bases). Trimming cost V 3 bases and J 2 bases, with 15 bases left between them. The CDR3 sequence is 17 residues long. The germline CDR1 and CDR2 sequences are SGHRS and YFSETQ. CDR3 sequence (DNA): TGCGCCAGCAGCTCAATGCTGGCAGGGACTGGGGCCAACGTCCTGACTTTC. This gives the protein CASSSMLAGTGANVLTF.

V gene TRBV7-9 combines with J gene TRBJ1-1; 8 bases align to TRBD1. There are 13 residues in the CDR3. CDR1 is SEHNR, CDR2 FQNEAQ, per germline (reference sequence). J lost 5 bases, V lost 5 bases, and 4 bases had no gene match. CDR3 bases: TGTGCCAGCAGCGCACAGGGGGGAACTGAAGCTTTCTTT. Amino acids: CASSAQGGTEAFF.

This clonotype showed up just a few times. V and J are TRBV5-1 and TRBJ1-1; 9 bases align to TRBD1. With 5 bases clipped from V and 4 bases from J, the junction kept 6 bases outside the gene matches. The CDR3 spans 14 residues. Germline lookup yields CDR1 SGHRS and CDR2 YFSETQ. The CDR3 nucleotides read TGCGCCAGCAGACCGACAGGGGGTGCCACTGAAGCTTTCTTT. Encoded protein: CASRPTGGATEAFF.

This clonotype was picked up a small number of times. J is TRBJ2-7 and V is TRBV4-2; D unclear. V dropped 0 bases and J dropped 7 bases, with 19 bases sitting between them. Per germline, CDR1 LGHNA and CDR2 YNFKEQ. The length of the CDR3 is 16 residues. The CDR3 DNA is TGTGCCAGCAGCCAAGACTTCAATTACTATCAAGGAGAGCAGTACTTC. Translating it yields CASSQDFNYYQGEQYF.

V gene TRBV12-3 or TRBV12-4 combines with J gene TRBJ2-4; a possible D gene is TRBD2 (6 bases). The CDR3 length is 13 residues. Between the trimmed V and J ends, which lost 6 bases and 5 bases, there was a span of 11 bases. CDR3: CASRTGTENIQYF. In nucleotides, the CDR3 is TGTGCCAGCAGAACCGGGACTGAAAACATTCAGTACTTC.

This clonotype turned up a few times. This sequence joins TRBV24-1 and TRBJ2-5, with D perhaps TRBD1 or TRBD2 (6 bases each). CDR1 is KGHDR, CDR2 SFDVKD, per germline. The CDR3 has 14 residues. V lost 5 bases to trimming and J lost 1 base, with 10 bases between them. CDR3 in amino acids: CATSVSGAQETQYF. CDR3 DNA sequence: TGTGCCACCAGTGTCTCGGGGGCCCAAGAGACCCAGTACTTC.

This clonotype was seen more than once but under ten times. The chain links TRBV7-9 to TRBJ2-1, with a possible D match to TRBD2 (5 bases). The V end lost 5 bases, the J end lost 3 bases, and 14 bases lay between the germline ends. This CDR3 has 15 amino acids. CDR1 is SEHNR and CDR2 is FQNEAQ in the germline V gene (reference sequence). The CDR3 region is CASSGRARGYNEQFF. DNA of the CDR3: TGTGCCAGCAGCGGTAGGGCCCGGGGCTACAATGAGCAGTTCTTC.

There are a few counts of this clonotype. The chain employs TRBV20-1 and TRBJ2-3; tentative D call: TRBD2 (5 bases). The CDR3 totals 11 residues. V was cut by 8 bases and J by 7 bases, with 13 bases left in between. Germline CDR1 reads DFQATT; CDR2 reads SNEGSKA (reference sequence). CDR3 in DNA: TGCAGTAGGACTCGTTCTCATACGCAGTATTTT. Translated, it gives CSRTRSHTQYF.

J is TRBJ1-1 and V is TRBV7-2; D may be TRBD1 (5 bases). CDR3 length: 16 residues. V lost 3 bases to trimming and J lost 2 bases, with 16 bases between them. Germline-derived CDR1 and CDR2 are SGHTA and FQGNSA. This CDR3 reads CASSFSTATRNTEAFF. In nucleotides, the CDR3 is TGTGCCAGCAGCTTTTCGACAGCGACCCGAAACACTGAAGCTTTCTTT.

The chain combines TRBV9 with TRBJ2-5; D remains unclear. Trimming pared 0 bases from V and 4 bases from J, leaving 13 bases between. This CDR3 comprises 15 residues. Germline V gene lookup returns CDR1 SGDLS and CDR2 YYNGEE. The CDR3 reads CASSVDSTSGETQYF. In DNA form, the CDR3 reads TGTGCCAGCAGCGTAGATAGCACCTCAGGAGAGACCCAGTACTTC.

This sequence joins TRBV11-2 and TRBJ1-1; 7 positions match TRBD1. The CDR3 has 15 amino acids. Germline V gene lookup returns CDR1 SGHAT and CDR2 FQNNGV. The junction had 8 bases not matched to a gene; V was cut back by 5 bases and J by 2 bases. The CDR3 DNA reads TGTGCCAGCAGCCCGAGCACAGGGGCTAACACTGAAGCTTTCTTT. Residues: CASSPSTGANTEAFF.

This clonotype was picked up many times. The CDR3 nucleotides are TGCAGTGCCATCCGGACAGAGGGGGCCAACGTCCTGACTTTC. This sequence encodes CSAIRTEGANVLTF. This chain links TRBV20-1 with TRBJ2-6; possibly TRBD1 for D (6 bases). The V end was cut by 6 bases, the J end by 4 bases, with 13 bases between. CDR3 size: 14 residues. The germline gives CDR1 DFQATT, CDR2 SNEGSKA (reference sequence).

The chain recombines TRBV9 with TRBJ1-2, with D possibly TRBD1 on 5 matching bases. Germline CDR1 is SGDLS and CDR2 is YYNGEE. The V gene lost 6 bases and the J gene lost 1 base, with 22 bases spanning the gap. The CDR3 totals 17 residues. The CDR3 nucleotides read TGTGCCAGCACCCCCGCCGGCAGGGCCAGCTATAACTATGGCTACACCTTC. It codes for CASTPAGRASYNYGYTF.

The chain employs TRBV12-3 or TRBV12-4 and TRBJ1-1; D may be TRBD1 (6 bases). This CDR3 has 15 amino acids. With 4 bases removed from V and 6 bases from J, the gap between germline ends came to 18 bases. As DNA, the CDR3 is TGTGCCAGCAGTTCTACCGGGGCCGGGGGCGCTGAAGCTTTCTTT. Residues: CASSSTGAGGAEAFF.

The chain has TRBV7-2 and TRBJ1-6, with D hard to call. The CDR3 is made up of 15 amino acids. Trimming shortened V by 5 bases and J by 6 bases, and 14 bases separated the two germline ends. Germline values: CDR1 SGHTA, CDR2 FQGNSA. For the CDR3, the DNA is TGTGCCAGCAGCCCCCCCCAGACCGTTAATTCACCCCTCCACTTT. Translation gives CASSPPQTVNSPLHF.

The chain has TRBV7-3 and TRBJ1-6; 11 bases fit TRBD1. This CDR3 contains 15 residues. Trimming removed 5 bases from V and 8 bases from J; junction bases left unmatched: 5. CDR1 is SGHTA and CDR2 is FQGTGA in the germline V gene. CDR3 nucleotides: TGTGCCAGCAGCAGCGGACAGGGGGCATATTCACCCCTCCACTTT. The encoded protein is CASSSGQGAYSPLHF.

The table lists this clonotype with a few counts. V gene TRBV7-6 combines with J gene TRBJ1-6; TRBD1 matches at 10 bases. Germline loops: CDR1 SGHVS, CDR2 FNYEAQ. CDR3 length: 16 amino acids. The ends lost 0 bases at V and 9 bases at J; junction bases unmatched: 5. CDR3: CASSLAGTGDTSPLHF. In nucleotides, the CDR3 is TGTGCCAGCAGCTTAGCCGGGACAGGGGACACTTCACCCCTCCACTTT.